The text below deals with one T cell receptor beta chain. This sample stems from a study of blood T cell repertoires in COVID-19. Background on the study: Sites in the United States, Italy and Spain provided acute and convalescent COVID-19 samples.

This CDR3 region has 16 residues. Germline-derived CDR1 and CDR2 are KGHDR and SFDVKD. The ends lost 1 base at V and 9 bases at J; junction bases unmatched: 3. TCRdb keeps only in-frame clones here, not all; method: immunoSEQ multiplex PCR. The data show roughly 670,000 clones, with around 90% seen just once and roughly 0.25% held by the top ten. The sequence came from a woman younger than 35 with acute or convalescent COVID-19. The rearrangement joins TRBV24-1 to TRBJ2-1, with 15 bases aligning to TRBD2. Source material: peripheral blood. The CDR3 bases are TGTGCCACCAGTGATTTCGGACTAGCGGGGGGGGTTGAGCAGTTCTTC. This translates into CATSDFGLAGGVEQFF.